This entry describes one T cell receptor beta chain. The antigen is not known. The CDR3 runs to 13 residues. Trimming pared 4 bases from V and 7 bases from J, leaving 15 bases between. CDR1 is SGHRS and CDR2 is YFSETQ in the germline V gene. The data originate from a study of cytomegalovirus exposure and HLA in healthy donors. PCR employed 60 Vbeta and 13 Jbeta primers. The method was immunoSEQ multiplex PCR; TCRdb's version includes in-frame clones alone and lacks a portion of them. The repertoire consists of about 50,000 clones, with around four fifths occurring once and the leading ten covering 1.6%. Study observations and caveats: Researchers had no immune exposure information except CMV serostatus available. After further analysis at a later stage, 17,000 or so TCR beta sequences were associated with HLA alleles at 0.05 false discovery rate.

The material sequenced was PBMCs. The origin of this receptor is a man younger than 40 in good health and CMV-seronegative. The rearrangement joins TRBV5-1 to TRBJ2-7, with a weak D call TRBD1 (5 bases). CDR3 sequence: CASSPISGREQYF. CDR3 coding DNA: TGCGCCAGCAGCCCCATCTCAGGGCGGGAGCAGTACTTC. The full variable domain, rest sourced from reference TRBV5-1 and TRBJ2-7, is KAGVTQTPRYLIKTRGQQVTLSCSPISGHRSVSWYQQTPGQGLQFLFEYFSETQRNKGNFPGRFSGRQFSNSRSEMNVSTLELGDSALYLCASSPISGREQYFGPGTRLTVT.